These 19 T cell receptor beta chains came from one sample sequenced in a study of CD8+ T cells in alopecia areata. Extraction of RNA preceded its reverse transcription into cDNA, which served as the sequencing template. The table came from immunoSEQ multiplex PCR; TCRdb's copy has only in-frame clones and leaves some out. Of about 190,000 clones in the sample, 60% were seen once. Treatment described: oral pan-JAK inhibitor, 5-10 mg twice daily. Specimen: CD4+ T cells sorted from blood, collected at week 24, from a patient treated with tofacitinib. These receptor sequences come from a human donor with alopecia areata.

The CDR3 coding sequence is TGTGCCAGCAGTAGACCTGGGGGCCACACTGAAGCTTTCTTT. Translated: CASSRPGGHTEAFF. This sequence joins TRBV7-2 and TRBJ1-1; perhaps TRBD1 as D (6 bases). Germline V gene data show CDR1 as SGHTA and CDR2 as FQGNSA. The CDR3 contains 14 residues. The ends were cut back, 6 bases at V and 3 bases at J, with 14 bases in the middle.

This chain links TRBV30 with TRBJ1-1, with a possible D match to TRBD1 (5 bases). CDR3 length: 13 residues. In germline, CDR1 is GTSNPN, CDR2 SVGIG (reference sequence). V shed 4 bases and J shed 6 bases, with 15 bases lying between them. CDR3 bases: TGTGCCTGGATGGATACAGGTTTTGCTGAAGCTTTCTTT. This gives the protein CAWMDTGFAEAFF.

The chain has TRBV7-2 and TRBJ1-6; no definite D call. The CDR3 has 13 residues. Germline CDR1 is SGHTA and CDR2 is FQGNSA. V lost 1 base and J 8 bases, leaving 6 bases between the germline ends. CDR3: CASSLEGDSPLHF. The CDR3 DNA reads as TGTGCCAGCAGCTTAGAGGGAGATTCACCCCTCCACTTT.

This clone was seen just once. This chain uses TRBV5-6 with TRBJ1-1; D not resolved. Germline V gene sequence: CDR1 SGHDT, CDR2 YYEEEE. The CDR3 runs to 15 residues. Trimming removed 2 bases from V and 4 bases from J, with 15 bases in between. CDR3 amino acids: CASSLRVTGSTEAFF. CDR3 DNA sequence: TGTGCCAGCAGCTTACGGGTAACGGGAAGCACTGAAGCTTTCTTT.

The chain uses TRBV6-5 and TRBJ2-7; D unclear. The CDR3 runs to 14 residues. CDR1 is MNHEY and CDR2 is SVGAGI in the germline V gene. The germline V and J ends were trimmed by 0 bases and 0 bases, with 6 bases remaining between them. The CDR3 reads CASSYSTNSYEQYF. DNA of the CDR3: TGTGCCAGCAGTTACTCGACGAACTCCTACGAGCAGTACTTC.

Turning to this clone: This CDR3 is also generated by other DNA sequences in the sample. The genes are TRBV29-1 and TRBJ1-5, with D possibly TRBD1 on 6 matching bases. Germline V gene lookup returns CDR1 SQVTM and CDR2 ANQGSEA. This CDR3 comprises 13 residues. Between the trimmed V and J ends, which lost 4 bases and 6 bases, there was a span of 13 bases. The CDR3 bases are TGCAGCGTTGGGGAGGGGGGCGGTCAGCCCCAGCATTTT. Translating it yields CSVGEGGGQPQHF.

The CDR3 loop is CASSQEPTGEQYF. The CDR3 region has the DNA TGCGCCAGCAGCCAAGAGCCGACAGGCGAGCAGTACTTC. The gene calls are TRBV4-3 and TRBJ2-7; D might be TRBD1 (6 bases). The germline V and J ends were trimmed by 0 bases and 6 bases, with 9 bases remaining between them. Germline CDR1 LGHNA, CDR2 YSLEER. CDR3 length: 13 amino acids.

V and J are TRBV6-5 and TRBJ1-1; D call uncertain. This CDR3 is built from 13 residues. Germline V gene data show CDR1 as MNHEY and CDR2 as SVGAGI. Trimming took 4 bases from V and 2 from J, leaving 8 bases between them. CDR3 protein: CASSFGSNTEAFF. Here the CDR3 DNA reads TGTGCCAGCAGTTTCGGCAGTAACACTGAAGCTTTCTTT.

This rearrangement joins TRBV4-3 to TRBJ2-3; TRBD2 is a possible D gene (6 bases). This CDR3 comprises 17 residues. V lost 2 bases and J lost 0, with 15 bases in between. Germline lookup yields CDR1 LGHNA and CDR2 YSLEER. CDR3 in amino acids: CASSQLSGGASTDTQYF. The DNA of the CDR3 is TGCGCCAGCAGCCAATTATCGGGCGGGGCTAGCACAGATACGCAGTATTTT.

This chain links TRBV11-3 with TRBJ2-2, with 14 bases lining up with TRBD2. Germline assignment: CDR1 SGHNT and CDR2 YENEEA. Trimming at V came to 1 base and at J to 2 bases, leaving 3 bases not matched to a gene. The CDR3 extends over 18 amino acids. CDR3 loop: CASSLGGLAGGNTGELFF. CDR3 nucleotides: TGTGCCAGCAGCTTAGGCGGACTAGCGGGGGGTAACACCGGGGAGCTGTTTTTT.

V gene TRBV6-1 combines with J gene TRBJ1-1; D remains ambiguous. V was shortened by 2 bases and J by 11 bases, with 9 bases between the two germline ends. The CDR3 spans 11 residues. The germline CDR1 and CDR2 sequences are MNHNS and SASEGT. The CDR3 region has the DNA TGTGCCAGCAGTGAAACGTCTGTCGCTTTCTTT. Its protein product is CASSETSVAFF.

The chain carries TRBV30 and TRBJ2-7, with TRBD1 matching 11 bases. This CDR3 comprises 15 residues. Trimming took 5 bases from V and 3 from J; bases not matched to a gene: 9. Germline CDR1 GTSNPN, CDR2 SVGIG (reference sequence). CDR3 coding DNA: TGTGCCTGGGATGAGGGACAGGGGGATTACTACGAGCAGTACTTC. It translates to CAWDEGQGDYYEQYF.

The V call is TRBV29-1, the J call TRBJ1-2; no clear D gene. CDR1 and CDR2 (germline): SQVTM, ANQGSEA. V gave up 2 bases and J gave up 8 bases, with 12 bases separating them. This CDR3 is built from 12 residues. In DNA form, the CDR3 reads TGCAGCGTTGAAAAAGGAGATCGAGGCTACACCTTC. It translates to CSVEKGDRGYTF.

This clone was counted only a few times. The CDR3 reads CSVEGGVGEKLFF. The CDR3 bases are TGCAGCGTTGAGGGGGGCGTGGGTGAAAAACTGTTTTTT. This chain uses TRBV29-1 with TRBJ1-4; D is possibly TRBD1 (6 bases). There are 13 residues in the CDR3. Germline V gene lookup returns CDR1 SQVTM and CDR2 ANQGSEA. The V and J ends lost 3 bases and 7 bases respectively, with 12 bases between them. Variable domain in full (rest from reference TRBV29-1 and TRBJ1-4): SAVISQKPSRDICQRGTSLTIQCQVDSQVTMMFWYRQQPGQSLTLIATANQGSEATYESGFVIDKFPISRPNLTFSTLTVSNMSPEDSSIYLCSVEGGVGEKLFFGSGTQLSVL.

This clone was counted a few times. The chain employs TRBV29-1 and TRBJ1-4; D remains unclear. This CDR3 contains 11 residues. The germline V gene encodes CDR1 SQVTM and CDR2 ANQGSEA. Trimming cost V 6 bases and J 6 bases, with 8 bases left between them. CDR3 protein: CSVRGDEKLFF. For the CDR3, the DNA is TGCAGCGTGCGAGGAGATGAAAAACTGTTTTTT. Drawing the rest from reference TRBV29-1 and TRBJ1-4, the complete variable domain is SAVISQKPSRDICQRGTSLTIQCQVDSQVTMMFWYRQQPGQSLTLIATANQGSEATYESGFVIDKFPISRPNLTFSTLTVSNMSPEDSSIYLCSVRGDEKLFFGSGTQLSVL.

This chain joins TRBV30 and TRBJ1-2; D ambiguous. CDR3 length: 16 residues. The V gene's germline CDR1 is GTSNPN and CDR2 SVGIG (reference sequence). The ends were cut back, 8 bases at V and 5 bases at J, with 27 bases in the middle. The CDR3 loop reads CAVEDPGQESGYGYTF. The CDR3 coding sequence is TGTGCCGTGGAGGACCCCGGGCAGGAGTCGGGGTATGGCTACACCTTC. Based on the CDR3 plus reference TRBV30 and TRBJ1-2, the full variable domain is SQTIHQWPATLVQPVGSPLSLECTVEGTSNPNLYWYRQAAGRGLQLLFYSVGIGQISSEVPQNLSASRPQDRQFILSSKKLLLSDSGFYLCAVEDPGQESGYGYTFGSGTRLTVV.

This clone has only a few counts. V gene TRBV10-3 combines with J gene TRBJ1-1; the D gene is possibly TRBD1 (5 bases). Germline values: CDR1 ENHRY, CDR2 SYGVKD. This CDR3 region has 15 residues. Trimming stripped 1 base from V and 3 bases from J, with 12 bases between. The CDR3 nucleotides read TGTGCCATCAGTGAGTTCCTCACAGGAGACACTGAAGCTTTCTTT. Residues: CAISEFLTGDTEAFF.

V usage is TRBV18 and J usage is TRBJ1-5, with D possibly being TRBD1 (5 bases). Germline V gene lookup returns CDR1 KGHSH and CDR2 LQKENI. CDR3 length equals 15 residues. Trimming cost V 4 bases and J 8 bases, with 18 bases left between them. The CDR3 sequence: CASSQTGGTDKPQHF. CDR3 nucleotide sequence: TGTGCCAGCTCACAAACTGGCGGGACCGACAAGCCCCAGCATTTT.

This clone was counted only a few times. This sequence joins TRBV7-2 and TRBJ2-1; 12 bases map to TRBD2. J lost 5 bases, V lost 2 bases, and 7 bases had no gene match. This CDR3 has 17 amino acids. Germline V lookup: CDR1 SGHTA, CDR2 FQGNSA. The CDR3 DNA sequence: TGTGCCAGCAGCTTATTCCTAGCGGGGGGGCTCAACAATGAGCAGTTCTTC. Protein sequence: CASSLFLAGGLNNEQFF.